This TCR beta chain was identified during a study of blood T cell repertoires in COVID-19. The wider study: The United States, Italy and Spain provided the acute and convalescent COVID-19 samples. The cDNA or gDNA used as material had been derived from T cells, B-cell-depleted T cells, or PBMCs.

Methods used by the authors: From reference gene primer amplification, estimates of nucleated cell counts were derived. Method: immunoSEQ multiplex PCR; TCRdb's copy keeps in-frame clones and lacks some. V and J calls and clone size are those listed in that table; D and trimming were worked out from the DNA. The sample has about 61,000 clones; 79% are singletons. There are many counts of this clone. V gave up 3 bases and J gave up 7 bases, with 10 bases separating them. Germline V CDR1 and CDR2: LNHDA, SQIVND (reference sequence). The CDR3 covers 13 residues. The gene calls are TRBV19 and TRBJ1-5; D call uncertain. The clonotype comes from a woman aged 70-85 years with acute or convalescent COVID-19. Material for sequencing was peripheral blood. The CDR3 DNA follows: TGTGCCAGTAGTATCGGTATCTGGCAGCCCCAGCATTTT. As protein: CASSIGIWQPQHF.